This T cell receptor beta chain comes out of a study of blood T cells in healthy people across ages. In the study overall: With template switching, about one barcoded beta molecule was captured per two T cells. General study points: Investigators treated diversity estimates from one million T cells as underestimates. Older age went with lower TCR beta diversity per million T cells, in a roughly linear way.

Total RNA was extracted at no less than 6 micrograms per sample. A second PCR of about 7 to 12 cycles used a sample-barcoded 5' primer and a J-beta primer mix. Each CDR3 protein is one row after TCRdb ran MiXCR on the 5' RACE reads. The sample lists around 1,700,000 distinct CDR3 sequences; over 25% were seen once. This clonotype has a handful of counts. Its antigen is not known. CDR3 size: 16 residues. Trimming pared 6 bases from V and 3 bases from J, leaving 20 bases between. The genes are TRBV12-3 or TRBV12-4 and TRBJ1-2; D uncertain. The sequenced sample consisted of blood. The source is a woman in her twenties or thirties in good health. The CDR3 sequence: CASSLMGGLIHYGYTF. The CDR3 nucleotides read TGTGCCAGCAGCCTAATGGGAGGGCTAATCCACTATGGCTACACCTTC.